This T cell receptor beta chain was sequenced for a study of T-cell memory formation after mild COVID-19. Study summary: Clusters were largely donor specific. General study points: CD4+ bias marked clones expanding day 15 to 37, unlike balanced contracting clones. For contracting clones, CD4+ ones sat mainly in CM and EM, CD8+ in EMRA. Detection of some responders pre-infection suggested pre-existing cross-reactive memory T cells participated.

This clonotype was counted between two and nine times. Its antigen is unidentified. MiXCR, run by TCRdb on the 5' RACE reads, gives a single entry per CDR3 protein. Of hundreds of thousands of distinct CDR3 sequences in the sample, around 15% were seen once. Germline V lookup: CDR1 SGHRS, CDR2 YFSETQ. V shed 4 bases and J 8 bases; nucleotides not matched to a gene: 11. The CDR3 consists of 14 residues. The rearrangement joins TRBV5-1 to TRBJ1-2; TRBD1 matches at 7 bases. The sequence was collected from a young man who had mild COVID-19 (a few samples of this study predate the infection). Cell type and time point are not known. Sequencing input: PBMCs or a T cell subset sorted from them (not recorded which). CDR3 loop: CASSGGQALSGYTF. DNA for the CDR3: TGCGCCAGCAGCGGCGGACAGGCTCTATCGGGCTACACCTTC.